Here is one TCR beta chain with its context. The sample originates from a study of blood T cell repertoires in COVID-19. Study context: COVID-19 samples, acute and convalescent, were from the United States, Italy and Spain. T cells, B-cell-depleted T cells, or PBMCs supplied cDNA or gDNA.

Trimming took off 0 bases at V and 0 bases at J, with 7 bases between the two ends. The germline CDR1 and CDR2 sequences are MNHNS and SASEGT. This CDR3 spans 15 amino acids. As processed by the authors: Amplification of reference gene primers was used by the study to estimate nucleated cell counts. Assay: immunoSEQ multiplex PCR; the TCRdb copy retains only in-frame clones and omits some. From that table come the V and J calls and clone size; the DNA was used to work out D and trimming. The profile covers 250,000 or so clones, with roughly 82% appearing a single time and about 4.4% taken by the ten largest.

Sequenced sample: peripheral blood. The chain couples TRBV6-1 to TRBJ2-3; no clear D. This TCR was sampled from a woman between 65 and 79 years old with acute or convalescent COVID-19. CDR3: CASSEAGYSTDTQYF. In DNA, the CDR3 is TGTGCCAGCAGTGAAGCCGGGTATAGCACAGATACGCAGTATTTT.